These T cell receptor beta chains were read from a single sample in a study of early T cells in non-severe SARS-CoV-2 infection. TCRdb processed the 5' RACE reads anew with MiXCR; each CDR3 protein has one entry. The sample yields about 59,000 distinct CDR3 sequences, about an eighth seen once. The sample consisted of whole blood. These receptors all come from an adult who was a healthcare worker with PCR-confirmed SARS-CoV-2 infection or an uninfected control (not recorded which). CDR3s include the opening cysteine and the closing phenylalanine or tryptophan. D genes are given only for firm matches. The size field is filled for only some rows; it gives once, few, many or a size class.

V: TRBV29-1; J: TRBJ2-5; D: NA; size: few; length: 12; DNA: TGCAGCCGATCGGGGCCTGGGGAGACCCAGTACTTC; CDR3: CSRSGPGETQYF
V: TRBV20-1; J: TRBJ2-3; D: NA; size: many; length: 13; DNA: TGCAGTGCCCAAGTACTCAGCACAGATACGCAGTATTTT; CDR3: CSAQVLSTDTQYF
V: TRBV5-1; J: TRBJ1-6; D: TRBD1; size: NA; length: 17; DNA: TGCGCCAGCAGCTTGTTATACCCGACAGGGTCAAATTCACCCCTCCACTTT; CDR3: CASSLLYPTGSNSPLHF
V: TRBV9; J: TRBJ1-2; D: NA; size: many; length: 15; DNA: TGTGCCAGCAGCGTAGGGACAGCCGTAAATGTCGGCTACACCTTC; CDR3: CASSVGTAVNVGYTF
V: TRBV2; J: TRBJ2-7; D: NA; size: NA; length: 11; DNA: TGTGCCAGTGCCAGACTGCGCGAGCAGTACTTC; CDR3: CASARLREQYF
V: TRBV20-1; J: TRBJ1-2; D: NA; size: NA; length: 15; DNA: TGCAGTGCTACCGTAGCGGAGGCTTCAAACTATGGCTACACCTTC; CDR3: CSATVAEASNYGYTF
V: TRBV7-8; J: TRBJ2-6; D: NA; size: many; length: 14; DNA: TGTGCCAGCAGCAGGGGGACCGGGGCCAACGTCCTGACTTTC; CDR3: CASSRGTGANVLTF
V: TRBV12-3/TRBV12-4; J: TRBJ1-2; D: NA; size: NA; length: 13; DNA: TGTGCCAGCAGTTTTCCCTCTAACTATGGCTACACCTTC; CDR3: CASSFPSNYGYTF
V: TRBV13; J: TRBJ1-5; D: NA; size: many; length: 14; DNA: TGTGCCAGCAGCTTACAGGGAAAGGATCAGCCCCAGCATTTT; CDR3: CASSLQGKDQPQHF
V: TRBV12-3/TRBV12-4; J: TRBJ2-7; D: NA; size: few; length: 12; DNA: TGTGCCAGCAGTTTTTCCTACTACGAGCAGTACTTC; CDR3: CASSFSYYEQYF
V: TRBV12-3/TRBV12-4; J: TRBJ1-2; D: TRBD1; size: NA; length: 16; DNA: TGTGCCAGCAGTCGATCCGGGACAGGGGGCCTCTATGGCTACACCTTC; CDR3: CASSRSGTGGLYGYTF
V: TRBV7-2; J: TRBJ2-7; D: NA; size: NA; length: 14; DNA: TGTGCCAGCAGCCCGCGGGGGCCGGGGAACGAGCAGTACTTC; CDR3: CASSPRGPGNEQYF
V: TRBV18; J: TRBJ1-1; D: NA; size: few; length: 15; DNA: TGTGCCAGCTCACCACGTCAGTCAATGAACACTGAAGCTTTCTTT; CDR3: CASSPRQSMNTEAFF
V: TRBV19; J: TRBJ1-2; D: NA; size: few; length: 11; DNA: TGTGCCAGTAGTATCCAGTATGGCTACACCTTC; CDR3: CASSIQYGYTF
V: TRBV19; J: TRBJ1-5; D: NA; size: NA; length: 16; DNA: TGTGCCAGTAGTATTGGGGCCATGGCTGGAAATCAGCCCCAGCATTTT; CDR3: CASSIGAMAGNQPQHF
V: TRBV5-1; J: TRBJ1-2; D: NA; size: few; length: 13; DNA: TGCGCCAGCAGCTTGGACGGGATTTATGGCTACACCTTC; CDR3: CASSLDGIYGYTF
V: TRBV7-2; J: TRBJ1-2; D: NA; size: NA; length: 14; DNA: TGTGCCAGCAGCTTAGATCGGGCTAACTATGGCTACACCTTC; CDR3: CASSLDRANYGYTF
V: TRBV18; J: TRBJ2-7; D: NA; size: many; length: 14; DNA: TGTGCCAGCTCACCGGGGCGAAGGACCTACGAGCAGTACTTC; CDR3: CASSPGRRTYEQYF
V: TRBV7-9; J: TRBJ2-4; D: NA; size: few; length: 16; DNA: TGTGCCAGCAGCCCCAGGGTTGTTGCGGGAACAAACATTCAGTACTTC; CDR3: CASSPRVVAGTNIQYF
V: TRBV27; J: TRBJ2-5; D: TRBD2; size: many; length: 15; DNA: TGTGCCAGCAGCTTAGCGGGTCCGCCCCAGTATACCCAGTACTTC; CDR3: CASSLAGPPQYTQYF
V: TRBV4-2; J: TRBJ1-2; D: NA; size: NA; length: 14; DNA: TGTGCCAGCAGCCAAGGACCAGAAGACTATGGCTACACCTTC; CDR3: CASSQGPEDYGYTF
V: TRBV12-5; J: TRBJ2-7; D: TRBD1; size: NA; length: 15; DNA: TGTGCTAGTGGTTTGGGCGACAGGGGTTTAAACGAGCAGTACTTC; CDR3: CASGLGDRGLNEQYF
V: TRBV20-1; J: TRBJ1-6; D: NA; size: NA; length: 13; DNA: TGCAGTGCCGGCGCCGGACCCAATTCACCCCTCCACTTT; CDR3: CSAGAGPNSPLHF
V: TRBV28; J: TRBJ1-2; D: TRBD1; size: many; length: 16; DNA: TGTGCCAGCAGTTTACCCCCACAAGGACAGGACGTTGGCTACACCTTC; CDR3: CASSLPPQGQDVGYTF
V: TRBV5-1; J: TRBJ1-5; D: TRBD1; size: NA; length: 15; DNA: TGCGCCAGCAGCTTGGCAGGACAGGGCCATCAGCCCCAGCATTTT; CDR3: CASSLAGQGHQPQHF
V: TRBV19; J: TRBJ1-4; D: NA; size: few; length: 14; DNA: TGTGCCAGTAAGCGCACGACATCTGAGTGGAAACTGTTTTTT; CDR3: CASKRTTSEWKLFF
V: TRBV5-1; J: TRBJ1-1; D: NA; size: NA; length: 15; DNA: TGCGCCAGCAGCGTCATGGGACCACCGAACACTGAAGCTTTCTTT; CDR3: CASSVMGPPNTEAFF
V: TRBV27; J: TRBJ2-3; D: TRBD1; size: NA; length: 13; DNA: TGTGCCAGCATGGAACAGGGGACGAATACGCAGTATTTT; CDR3: CASMEQGTNTQYF